The following is a TCR beta chain sequence with its context. This record belongs to a study of spatial heterogeneity in lung cancer. Every TCR cDNA molecule bore a unique molecular identifier. Each CDR3 protein is one row after TCRdb ran MiXCR on the 5' RACE reads. This sample has just under 95,000 distinct CDR3 sequences; approximately 12% occur once, and the top ten carry just over 40%. With 4 bases clipped from V and 6 bases from J, the junction kept 5 bases outside the gene matches. From germline, CDR1 is SQVTM and CDR2 ANQGSEA. This CDR3 spans 14 amino acids. Specified time point: sample taken at primary tumor resection. Whole RNA obtained from tumor, nontumor lung or frozen PBMC underwent sequencing without sorting. The donors were some 70 patients with non-small cell lung cancer that was early-stage and untreated.

The TCR comes from a male donor with early-stage non-small cell lung cancer. V usage is TRBV29-1 and J usage is TRBJ2-2, with TRBD1 identical over 10 bases. Sequences were derived from PBMCs, sampled at surgery. CDR3 coding DNA: TGCAGCGTTGTGGGACAGGGGAATTCCGGGGAGCTGTTTTTT. It yields the protein CSVVGQGNSGELFF.